This T cell receptor (beta chain) comes out of a study of vaccination effects on CD4 cells after COVID-19. For the study at large: Two doses of BNT162b2 or mRNA-1273 vaccine were administered to participants.

This CDR3 region has 15 residues. Germline V gives CDR1 LNHNV, CDR2 YYDKDF (reference sequence). V trimming: 3 bases; J trimming: 0 bases; junction bases outside the gene matches: 3. Within the ViraFEST assay, antigen-specific CD4+ T cells underwent expansion with viral peptide pools prior to sequencing. Cultured cells yielded isolated CD4+ T cells after around 9 days. Among the vaccine recipients, none had a prior SARS-CoV-2 infection, and nucleocapsid antibodies were negative. Half the medium was replaced with IL-2 medium on days 3 and 7. This table comes from immunoSEQ multiplex PCR, and its TCRdb copy is limited to in-frame clones, with some not included. The sample carries just over 8,000 clones, approximately 74% recorded once. Points on this clone: Its antigen is unknown.

Regarding the study as a whole: Marked contraction was observed in infection-induced and vaccine-induced clones late after vaccination.

The gene calls are TRBV15 and TRBJ2-3, with TRBD1 matching 7 bases. The sequence was collected from a human donor who received a COVID-19 vaccine. Here the sequenced sample was CD4+ T cells from PBMCs cultured with HCoV-229E spike peptides, taken before COVID-19 vaccination. CDR3: CATSRDRLSTDTQYF. CDR3 in DNA: TGTGCCACCAGCAGGGACAGGCTTAGCACAGATACGCAGTATTTT.